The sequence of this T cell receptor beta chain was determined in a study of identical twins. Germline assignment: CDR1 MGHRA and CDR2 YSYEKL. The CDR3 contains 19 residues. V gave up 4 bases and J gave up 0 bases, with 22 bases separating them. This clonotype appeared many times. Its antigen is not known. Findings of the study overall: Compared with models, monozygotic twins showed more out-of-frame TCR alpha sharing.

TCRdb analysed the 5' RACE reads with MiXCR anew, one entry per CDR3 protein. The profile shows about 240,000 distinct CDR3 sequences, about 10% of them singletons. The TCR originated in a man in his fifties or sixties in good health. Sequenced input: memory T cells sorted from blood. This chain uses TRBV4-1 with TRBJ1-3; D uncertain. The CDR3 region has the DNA TGCGCCAGCAGCCCCCCTCCTTTCACCGGAATAAGCTCTGGAAACACCATATATTTT. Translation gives CASSPPPFTGISSGNTIYF.